This T cell receptor beta chain was profiled in a study of vaccination effects on CD4 cells after COVID-19. Study details: Antigen-specific CD4+ T cell clonotypes were called by their expansion after viral peptide-pool culture in ViraFEST.

In regard to this clone: The antigen is not known.

Study-wide results and caveats: Vaccine- and infection-induced clones showed marked clonal contraction late following vaccination. The study had few convalescent patients and no early post-infection timepoints.

Only in-frame clones appear in the TCRdb table, and some are missing; sequencing was by immunoSEQ multiplex PCR. The sample includes roughly 31,000 clones, 70% of them seen just once. Cells that had been cultured for less than eleven days were the source of isolated CD4+ T cells. The CDR3 loop spans 16 amino acids. The germline V gene has CDR1 KGHSH and CDR2 LQKENI. V lost 4 bases and J lost 1, with 16 bases in between. This receptor was obtained from a human donor who received a COVID-19 vaccine. The chain uses TRBV18 and TRBJ1-1; D gene ambiguous. Sequenced here: CD4+ T cells from PBMCs cultured without peptide, sampled before COVID-19 vaccination. DNA of the CDR3: TGTGCCAGCTCACTAATAGAACTGACGGGGAACACTGAAGCTTTCTTT. It yields the protein CASSLIELTGNTEAFF.